These T cell receptor beta chains were read from a single sample in a study of cytomegalovirus exposure and HLA in healthy donors. Assay used: immunoSEQ multiplex PCR; TCRdb lists only in-frame clones, some missing. This sample has around 180,000 clones; roughly 82% occur once, and the top ten carry about 0.5%. Sequenced: PBMCs. These receptors all stem from a woman between 45 and 65 years old in good health and CMV-seronegative. CDR3s include the opening cysteine and the closing phenylalanine or tryptophan. The order of the fields is V gene, D gene, J gene, clone size, CDR3 protein, CDR3 DNA. The D gene is left open where the match is weak. The size of a clone is reported for some rows only, either as once, few or many, or as a class for expanded clones.

TRBV21-1,NA,TRBJ2-7,NA,CASKGTDNYEQYF,TGTGCCAGCAAGGGGACTGATAACTACGAGCAGTACTTC
TRBV4-3,TRBD1,TRBJ2-1,NA,CASSPDRDRDYNEQFF,TGCGCCAGCAGCCCGGACCGGGACAGAGACTACAATGAGCAGTTCTTC
TRBV5-1,NA,TRBJ2-1,once,CASSSVDQPGNEQFF,TGCGCCAGCAGCTCGGTGGACCAACCGGGGAATGAGCAGTTCTTC
TRBV6-4,NA,TRBJ2-1,NA,CASSRGAATSYNEQFF,TGTGCCAGCAGCCGGGGTGCGGCGACCTCCTACAATGAGCAGTTCTTC
TRBV5-6,TRBD1,TRBJ1-5,NA,CASSLGQGQQPQHF,TGTGCCAGCAGCTTGGGACAGGGTCAGCAGCCCCAGCATTTT
TRBV5-1,TRBD1,TRBJ1-4,NA,CASSLGQGAVFNEKLFF,TGCGCCAGCAGCTTAGGACAGGGGGCCGTGTTCAATGAAAAACTGTTTTTT
TRBV11-1,NA,TRBJ2-5,NA,CASSLGGTSRTFQETQYF,TGTGCCAGCAGCTTAGGTGGAACTAGCCGAACTTTTCAAGAGACCCAGTACTTC
TRBV7-6,TRBD1,TRBJ1-1,NA,CASSTGTAMNTEAFF,TGTGCCAGCAGCACAGGGACAGCAATGAACACTGAAGCTTTCTTT
TRBV10-1,TRBD1,TRBJ2-7,NA,CASSEFGTGGTYEQYF,TGCGCCAGCAGTGAGTTCGGGACAGGGGGCACTTACGAGCAGTACTTC
TRBV7-9,NA,TRBJ1-3,once,CASSLEPGAGNTIYF,TGTGCCAGCAGCTTAGAGCCGGGGGCTGGAAACACCATATATTTT
TRBV7-2,TRBD1,TRBJ2-7,NA,CASSSYRQGRNYEQYF,TGTGCCAGCAGCTCCTACCGACAGGGACGGAACTACGAGCAGTACTTC
TRBV27,TRBD2,TRBJ2-7,NA,CASSARLLAGFYEQYF,TGTGCCAGCAGTGCCCGTTTGCTAGCGGGATTTTACGAGCAGTACTTC
TRBV19,NA,TRBJ2-1,NA,CASKMGRAGYNEQFF,TGTGCCAGTAAGATGGGCAGGGCAGGGTACAATGAGCAGTTCTTC
TRBV10-1,TRBD2,TRBJ2-7,NA,CASSEWSGGSYEQYF,TGCGCCAGCAGTGAGTGGTCGGGAGGGTCCTACGAGCAGTACTTC
TRBV6-5,NA,TRBJ2-1,NA,CASSTDSRRDEQFF,TGTGCCAGCAGTACCGACAGCCGCAGGGATGAGCAGTTCTTC
TRBV21-1,NA,TRBJ2-2,NA,CASSKRRNTGELFF,TGTGCCAGCAGCAAACGGAGAAACACCGGGGAGCTGTTTTTT
TRBV5-1,NA,TRBJ2-3,NA,CASSLAVAYTDTQYF,TGCGCCAGCAGCTTGGCCGTAGCTTACACAGATACGCAGTATTTT
TRBV18,NA,TRBJ2-1,NA,CASSPRPPSGDYNEQFF,TGTGCCAGCTCACCACGCCCCCCATCCGGAGACTACAATGAGCAGTTCTTC
TRBV5-1,TRBD1,TRBJ2-5,NA,CASSGDRGQETQYF,TGCGCCAGCAGCGGGGACAGGGGGCAAGAGACCCAGTACTTC
TRBV11-2,TRBD1,TRBJ2-5,NA,CASSPGQAQETQYF,TGTGCCAGCAGCCCTGGACAGGCCCAAGAGACCCAGTACTTC
TRBV2,NA,TRBJ1-2,NA,CASTSPRTEPNYGYTF,TGTGCCAGCACCTCGCCCAGGACAGAACCGAACTATGGCTACACCTTC
TRBV15,NA,TRBJ2-2,NA,CATSREMNTGELFF,TGTGCCACCAGCAGGGAGATGAACACCGGGGAGCTGTTTTTT
TRBV4-3,NA,TRBJ2-1,NA,CASSQDPSRVSHEQFF,TGCGCCAGCAGCCAAGATCCAAGCAGGGTTTCCCACGAGCAGTTCTTC
TRBV27,TRBD1,TRBJ1-1,NA,CASSARTGSGEAFF,TGTGCCAGCAGTGCCCGGACAGGGAGTGGTGAAGCTTTCTTT
TRBV6-6,NA,TRBJ2-3,few,CASTLSLDTQYF,TGTGCCAGCACCCTATCGTTGGATACGCAGTATTTT
TRBV6-1,NA,TRBJ2-7,NA,CASSVMSTGRSYEQYF,TGTGCCAGCAGTGTAATGTCGACAGGCCGAAGTTACGAGCAGTACTTC
TRBV9,TRBD1,TRBJ2-1,NA,CASSVGQGVENEQFF,TGTGCCAGCAGCGTCGGACAGGGGGTGGAGAATGAGCAGTTCTTC
TRBV7-9,NA,TRBJ2-2,few,CASSRSGGFGGELFF,TGTGCCAGCAGTCGGAGTGGGGGGTTTGGCGGGGAGCTGTTTTTT